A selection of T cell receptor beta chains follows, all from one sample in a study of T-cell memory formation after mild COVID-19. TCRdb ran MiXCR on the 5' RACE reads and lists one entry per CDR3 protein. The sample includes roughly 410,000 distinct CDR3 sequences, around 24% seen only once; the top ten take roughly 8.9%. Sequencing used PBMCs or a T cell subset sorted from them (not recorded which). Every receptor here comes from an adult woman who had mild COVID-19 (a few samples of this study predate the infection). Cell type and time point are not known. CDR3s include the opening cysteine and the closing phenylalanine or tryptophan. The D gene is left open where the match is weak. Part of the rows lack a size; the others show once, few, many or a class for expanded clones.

CASSLGRTTYEQYF,TGTGCCAGCAGTTTAGGGCGGACGACCTACGAGCAGTACTTC,TRBV27,TRBJ2-7,14,.,.
CASSSHSGSFDNEQFF,TGTGCCAGCAGCTCGCATAGCGGGAGCTTCGACAATGAGCAGTTCTTC,TRBV7-9,TRBJ2-1,16,TRBD2,few
CASSEETPPGFPQHF,TGTGCCAGCAGTGAAGAGACCCCACCGGGGTTTCCCCAGCATTTT,TRBV2,TRBJ1-5,15,.,.
CASFKGGLETEAFF,TGTGCCAGCTTTAAAGGGGGCTTGGAGACTGAAGCTTTCTTT,TRBV6-1,TRBJ1-1,14,TRBD1,few
CASSLAQGHFYEQYF,TGTGCCAGCAGCTTAGCCCAGGGACACTTTTACGAGCAGTACTTC,TRBV7-6,TRBJ2-7,15,.,.
CASSPGLAGDFTDTQYF,TGTGCCAGCAGTCCGGGACTAGCGGGAGACTTTACAGATACGCAGTATTTT,TRBV12-3/TRBV12-4,TRBJ2-3,17,TRBD2,few
CAWNTQDMNTEAFF,TGTGCCTGGAATACTCAGGACATGAACACTGAAGCTTTCTTT,TRBV30,TRBJ1-1,14,.,few
CASSQPPRGEQFF,TGTGCCAGCAGCCAGCCCCCCCGAGGTGAGCAGTTCTTC,TRBV3-1,TRBJ2-1,13,.,.
CASRYTGLAFF,TGTGCCAGCAGATATACAGGGTTGGCTTTCTTT,TRBV2,TRBJ1-1,11,.,.
CASSLVQGAFETQYF,TGTGCCAGCAGCTTAGTACAGGGGGCATTCGAGACCCAGTACTTC,TRBV7-9,TRBJ2-5,15,TRBD1,.
CASSLTGVWGNQPQHF,TGTGCCAGCAGTTTGACAGGGGTTTGGGGCAATCAGCCCCAGCATTTT,TRBV27,TRBJ1-5,16,TRBD1,.
CASSLGRGGLDEQFF,TGTGCCAGCAGCTTAGGGCGGGGGGGCCTCGATGAGCAGTTCTTC,TRBV7-3,TRBJ2-1,15,TRBD2,few
CASSLSGYTF,TGTGCCAGCAGTCTAAGTGGCTACACCTTC,TRBV6-1,TRBJ1-2,10,.,.
CSVEPRDSHGYTF,TGCAGCGTCGAACCCCGGGACAGCCATGGCTACACCTTC,TRBV29-1,TRBJ1-2,13,TRBD1,.
CASSPKGTGNTEAFF,TGTGCCAGCTCGCCGAAGGGAACAGGGAACACTGAAGCTTTCTTT,TRBV18,TRBJ1-1,15,.,.
CAWADRVWTEAFF,TGTGCCTGGGCAGACAGGGTATGGACTGAAGCTTTCTTT,TRBV30,TRBJ1-1,13,TRBD1,.
CSVAGVTRGYTF,TGCAGCGTTGCAGGGGTAACGCGGGGCTACACCTTC,TRBV29-1,TRBJ1-2,12,.,.
CASSFRRESHNEQFF,TGTGCCAGCAGCTTTCGGCGGGAGTCCCACAATGAGCAGTTCTTC,TRBV7-2,TRBJ2-1,15,TRBD2,once
CASSRGGRGPNYNEQFF,TGCGCCAGCAGCCGCGGGGGGAGGGGACCGAACTACAATGAGCAGTTCTTC,TRBV4-3,TRBJ2-1,17,TRBD2,.
CASSLSVGSSYEQYF,TGTGCCAGCAGCTTGTCAGTTGGCAGCTCCTACGAGCAGTACTTC,TRBV5-5,TRBJ2-7,15,.,.
CASSKYSGSTDTQYF,TGTGCCAGCAGCAAATATAGCGGAAGCACAGATACGCAGTATTTT,TRBV12-3/TRBV12-4,TRBJ2-3,15,.,few
CSVGGGYEQYF,TGCAGCGTTGGGGGCGGCTACGAGCAGTACTTC,TRBV29-1,TRBJ2-7,11,.,few
CASSVRDRFSYEQYF,TGTGCCAGCAGCGTCCGGGACAGGTTCTCCTACGAGCAGTACTTC,TRBV5-6,TRBJ2-7,15,TRBD1,.
CSAWFQHTDTQYF,TGCAGTGCTTGGTTCCAGCACACAGATACGCAGTATTTT,TRBV20-1,TRBJ2-3,13,.,few
CASGGRLNEKLFF,TGTGCCAGCGGGGGTAGACTTAATGAAAAACTGTTTTTT,TRBV6-4,TRBJ1-4,13,.,few
CASSPTGGWVNTEAFF,TGTGCCAGCAGCCCGACCGGGGGCTGGGTGAACACTGAAGCTTTCTTT,TRBV3-1,TRBJ1-1,16,.,.
CASSVGGLEAFF,TGTGCCAGCAGCGTAGGAGGCCTTGAAGCTTTCTTT,TRBV9,TRBJ1-1,12,.,.
CASSLRVDTQYF,TGTGCCAGCAGCTTGCGGGTAGATACGCAGTATTTT,TRBV7-9,TRBJ2-3,12,.,few
CASSVSGTGSYEQYF,TGCGCCAGCAGCGTCTCCGGGACGGGGTCCTACGAGCAGTACTTC,TRBV5-1,TRBJ2-7,15,.,few
CATSDYNGEQFF,TGTGCCACCAGTGACTACAACGGTGAGCAGTTCTTC,TRBV24-1,TRBJ2-1,12,.,few
CASSQGQGQYEKLFF,TGTGCCAGCAGCCAAGGACAGGGGCAATATGAAAAACTGTTTTTT,TRBV4-2,TRBJ1-4,15,TRBD1,many
CASSQTGGGDNYGYTF,TGCGCCAGCAGCCAAACTGGGGGCGGGGATAACTATGGCTACACCTTC,TRBV4-3,TRBJ1-2,16,.,few
CASSLAATSTPTYEQYF,TGTGCCAGCAGCTTAGCGGCGACTAGCACTCCCACCTACGAGCAGTACTTC,TRBV7-6,TRBJ2-7,17,TRBD2,few
CASSLANSSPEAFF,TGTGCCAGCAGCTTAGCGAACAGCTCCCCAGAAGCTTTCTTT,TRBV11-1,TRBJ1-1,14,.,few
CASSQAVQLRNEQFF,TGTGCCAGCAGCCAAGCGGTGCAACTAAGGAATGAGCAGTTCTTC,TRBV3-1,TRBJ2-1,15,.,many
CATRDNTQYF,TGTGCCACCCGTGACAATACGCAGTATTTT,TRBV10-3,TRBJ2-3,10,.,.
CASSRLGTTGGIGNQPQHF,TGCGCCAGCAGCCGACTAGGAACCACAGGGGGGATTGGCAATCAGCCCCAGCATTTT,TRBV4-1,TRBJ1-5,19,TRBD1,.
CASRSGTDTDTQYF,TGTGCCAGCAGGTCCGGGACCGACACAGATACGCAGTATTTT,TRBV2,TRBJ2-3,14,.,.
CASSSPQGTGLNEQFF,TGTGCCAGCAGCTCTCCACAGGGTACGGGGCTTAATGAGCAGTTCTTC,TRBV11-2,TRBJ2-1,16,.,.
CASRLVSSGTTDTQYF,TGTGCCAGCAGACTAGTTAGTAGCGGGACCACAGATACGCAGTATTTT,TRBV4-2,TRBJ2-3,16,TRBD2,.
CSARLGLARYNEQFF,TGCAGCGCCCGGCTGGGACTAGCGCGCTACAATGAGCAGTTCTTC,TRBV29-1,TRBJ2-1,15,TRBD2,.
CASSRVGQGTEAFF,TGTGCCAGTAGTAGGGTGGGACAGGGCACTGAAGCTTTCTTT,TRBV19,TRBJ1-1,14,TRBD1,.
CASSHSGGGTSAYNEQFF,TGTGCCAGCAGCCATTCCGGTGGTGGGACTAGCGCTTACAATGAGCAGTTCTTC,TRBV3-1,TRBJ2-1,18,TRBD2,few
CASSPGGRAVHEQYF,TGTGCCAGCAGCCCCGGGGGAAGGGCGGTCCACGAGCAGTACTTC,TRBV9,TRBJ2-7,15,.,.
CASSALAGEQFF,TGTGCCAGCTCAGCTCTAGCTGGTGAGCAGTTCTTC,TRBV18,TRBJ2-1,12,.,once
CASSPVIMDQPQHF,TGTGCCAGCTCACCAGTCATAATGGATCAGCCCCAGCATTTT,TRBV18,TRBJ1-5,14,.,.